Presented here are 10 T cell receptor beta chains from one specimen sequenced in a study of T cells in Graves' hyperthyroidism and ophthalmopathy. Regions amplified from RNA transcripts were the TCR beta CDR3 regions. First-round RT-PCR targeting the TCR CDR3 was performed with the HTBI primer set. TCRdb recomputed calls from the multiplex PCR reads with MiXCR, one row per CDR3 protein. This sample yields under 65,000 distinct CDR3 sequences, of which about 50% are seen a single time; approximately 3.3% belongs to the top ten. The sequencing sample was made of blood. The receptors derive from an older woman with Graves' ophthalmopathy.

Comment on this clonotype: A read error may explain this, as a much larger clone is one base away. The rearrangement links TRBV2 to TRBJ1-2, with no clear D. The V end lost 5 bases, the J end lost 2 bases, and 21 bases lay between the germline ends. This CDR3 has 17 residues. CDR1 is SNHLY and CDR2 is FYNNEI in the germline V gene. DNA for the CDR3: TGTGCCAGCAGTTTCCGGACTGGACCCTTAACAAACTATGGCTACACCTTC. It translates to CASSFRTGPLTNYGYTF.

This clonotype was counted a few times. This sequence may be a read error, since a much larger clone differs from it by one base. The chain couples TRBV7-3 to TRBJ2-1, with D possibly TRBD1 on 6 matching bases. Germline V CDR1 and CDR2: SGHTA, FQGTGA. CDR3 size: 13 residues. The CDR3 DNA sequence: TGTGCCAGCAGCCCAGGGGAATACAATGGGCAGTTCTTC. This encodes CASSPGEYNGQFF.

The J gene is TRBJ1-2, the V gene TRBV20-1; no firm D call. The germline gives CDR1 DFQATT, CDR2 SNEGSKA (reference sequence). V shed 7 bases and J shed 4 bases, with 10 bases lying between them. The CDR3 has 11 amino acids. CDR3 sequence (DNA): TGCAGTGTAGGATTTCGCTATGGCTACACCTTC. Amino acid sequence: CSVGFRYGYTF.

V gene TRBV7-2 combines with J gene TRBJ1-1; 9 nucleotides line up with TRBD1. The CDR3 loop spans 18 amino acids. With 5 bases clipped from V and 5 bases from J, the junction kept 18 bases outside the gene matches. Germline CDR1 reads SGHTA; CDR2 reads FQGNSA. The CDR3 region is CASSDRDRVEFVGTEAFF. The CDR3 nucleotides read TGTGCCAGCAGCGACCGGGACAGGGTTGAGTTCGTTGGAACTGAAGCTTTCTTT.

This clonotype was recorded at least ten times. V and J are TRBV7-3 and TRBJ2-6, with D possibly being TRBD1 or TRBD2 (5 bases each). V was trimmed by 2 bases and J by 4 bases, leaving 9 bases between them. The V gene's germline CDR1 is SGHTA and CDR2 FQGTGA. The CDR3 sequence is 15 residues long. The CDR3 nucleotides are TGTGCCAGCAGCTTAGGGGGAGCCGGGGCCAACGTCCTGACTTTC. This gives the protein CASSLGGAGANVLTF.

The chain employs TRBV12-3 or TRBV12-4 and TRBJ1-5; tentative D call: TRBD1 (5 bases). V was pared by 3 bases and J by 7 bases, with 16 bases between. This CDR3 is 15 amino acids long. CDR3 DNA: TGTGCCAGCAGTTTGGGCCAGGGATATGAGCAGCCCCAGCATTTT. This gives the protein CASSLGQGYEQPQHF.

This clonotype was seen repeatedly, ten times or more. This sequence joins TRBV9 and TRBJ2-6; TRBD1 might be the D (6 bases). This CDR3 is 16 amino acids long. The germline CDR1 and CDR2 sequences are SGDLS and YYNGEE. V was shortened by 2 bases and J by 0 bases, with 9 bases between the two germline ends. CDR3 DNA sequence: TGTGCCAGCAGCGTCGACAGGAGCTCTGGGGCCAACGTCCTGACTTTC. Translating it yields CASSVDRSSGANVLTF.

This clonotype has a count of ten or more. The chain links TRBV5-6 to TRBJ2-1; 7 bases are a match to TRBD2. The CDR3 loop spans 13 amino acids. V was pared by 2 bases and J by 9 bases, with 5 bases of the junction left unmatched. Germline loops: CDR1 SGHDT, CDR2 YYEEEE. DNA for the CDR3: TGTGCCAGCAGCTTTTCAGGGACTATTGAGCAGTTCTTC. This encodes CASSFSGTIEQFF.

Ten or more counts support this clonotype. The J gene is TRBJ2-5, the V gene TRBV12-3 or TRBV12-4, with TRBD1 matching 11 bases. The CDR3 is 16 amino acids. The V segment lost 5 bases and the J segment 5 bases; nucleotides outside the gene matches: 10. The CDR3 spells CASSPPGTGGRETQYF. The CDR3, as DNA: TGTGCCAGCAGTCCCCCCGGGACAGGGGGGAGGGAGACCCAGTACTTC.

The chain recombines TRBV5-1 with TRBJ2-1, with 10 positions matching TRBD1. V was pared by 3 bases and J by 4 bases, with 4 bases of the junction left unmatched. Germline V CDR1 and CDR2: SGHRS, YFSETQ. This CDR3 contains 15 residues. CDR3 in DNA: TGCGCCAGCAGCTGGGGACAGGGGCCTTACAATGAGCAGTTCTTC. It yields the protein CASSWGQGPYNEQFF.